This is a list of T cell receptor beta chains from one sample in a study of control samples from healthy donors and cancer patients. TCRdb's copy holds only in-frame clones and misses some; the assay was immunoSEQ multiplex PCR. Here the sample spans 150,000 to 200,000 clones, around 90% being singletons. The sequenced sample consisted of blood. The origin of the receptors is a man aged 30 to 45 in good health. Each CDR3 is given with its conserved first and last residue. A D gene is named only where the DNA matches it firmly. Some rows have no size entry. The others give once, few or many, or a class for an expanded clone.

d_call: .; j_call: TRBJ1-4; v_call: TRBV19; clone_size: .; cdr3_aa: CASAGTSLSEKLFF; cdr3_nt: TGTGCCAGCGCCGGTACCTCCTTGAGTGAAAAACTGTTTTTT
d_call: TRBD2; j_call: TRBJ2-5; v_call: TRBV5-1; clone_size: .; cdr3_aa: CASSLGLVAGTQETQYF; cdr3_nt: TGCGCCAGCAGCTTGGGATTGGTAGCGGGGACCCAAGAGACCCAGTACTTC
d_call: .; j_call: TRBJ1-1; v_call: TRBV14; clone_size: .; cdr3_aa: CASSQGPGQKAFF; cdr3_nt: TGTGCCAGCAGCCAAGGGCCCGGACAGAAAGCTTTCTTT
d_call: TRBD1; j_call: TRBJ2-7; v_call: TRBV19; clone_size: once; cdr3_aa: CASPSPDRGLGEQYF; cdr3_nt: TGTGCCAGTCCGAGTCCTGACAGGGGCTTAGGCGAGCAGTACTTC
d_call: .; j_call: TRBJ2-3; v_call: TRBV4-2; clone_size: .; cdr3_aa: CASSPRQVGPDTQYF; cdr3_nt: TGTGCCAGCAGCCCCAGACAGGTGGGGCCAGATACGCAGTATTTT
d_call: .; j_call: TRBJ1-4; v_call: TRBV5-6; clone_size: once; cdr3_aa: CASSYRGTNEKLFF; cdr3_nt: TGTGCCAGCAGCTATAGGGGGACTAATGAAAAACTGTTTTTT
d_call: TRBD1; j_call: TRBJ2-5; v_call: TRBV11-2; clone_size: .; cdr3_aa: CASSLDGTGVQETQYF; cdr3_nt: TGTGCCAGCAGCTTAGACGGGACAGGAGTTCAAGAGACCCAGTACTTC
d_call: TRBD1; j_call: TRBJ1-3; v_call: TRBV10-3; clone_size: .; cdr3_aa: CAISESKLSGGGNTIYF; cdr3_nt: TGTGCCATCAGTGAGTCGAAACTGTCAGGGGGTGGAAACACCATATATTTT
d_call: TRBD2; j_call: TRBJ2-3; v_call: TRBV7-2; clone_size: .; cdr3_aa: CASSRGTSGRRVGDTQYF; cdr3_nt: TGTGCCAGCAGCCGGGGGACTAGCGGGAGGAGAGTAGGGGATACGCAGTATTTT
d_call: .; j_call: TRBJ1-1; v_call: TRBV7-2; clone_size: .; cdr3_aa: CASSLDGGGAFF; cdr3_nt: TGTGCCAGCAGCTTGGACGGGGGGGGAGCTTTCTTT
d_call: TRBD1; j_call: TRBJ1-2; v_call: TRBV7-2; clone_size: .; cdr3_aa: CASSPGQTSYGYTF; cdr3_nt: TGTGCCAGCAGCCCGGGACAGACTTCTTATGGCTACACCTTC
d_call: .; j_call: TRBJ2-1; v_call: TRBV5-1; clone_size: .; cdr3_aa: CASSLELTYNEQFF; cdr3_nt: TGCGCCAGCAGCTTGGAACTGACCTACAATGAGCAGTTCTTC
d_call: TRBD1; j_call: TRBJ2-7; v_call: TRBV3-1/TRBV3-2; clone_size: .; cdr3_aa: CASSHGLGQGSYEQYF; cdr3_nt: TGTGCCAGCAGCCACGGATTAGGACAGGGTTCCTACGAGCAGTACTTC
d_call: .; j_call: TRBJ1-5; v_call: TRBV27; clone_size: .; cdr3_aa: CASSLSGVLQPQHF; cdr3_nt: TGTGCCAGCAGTTTATCGGGGGTGCTTCAGCCCCAGCATTTT
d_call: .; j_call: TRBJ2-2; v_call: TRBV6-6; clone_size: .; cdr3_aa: CASSSAGNAPGELFF; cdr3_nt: TGTGCCAGCAGTTCCGCGGGAAACGCCCCCGGGGAGCTGTTTTTT
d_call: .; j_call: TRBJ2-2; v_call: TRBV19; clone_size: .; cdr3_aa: CASSTGTRAGELFF; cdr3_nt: TGTGCCAGTAGTACCGGGACAAGGGCCGGGGAGCTGTTTTTT
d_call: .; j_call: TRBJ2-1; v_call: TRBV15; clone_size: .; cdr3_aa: CATSRDKWGDEQFF; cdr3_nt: TGTGCCACCAGCAGAGATAAGTGGGGCGATGAGCAGTTCTTC
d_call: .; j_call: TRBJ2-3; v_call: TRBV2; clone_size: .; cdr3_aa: CASSVFGSRITDTQYF; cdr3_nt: TGTGCCAGCAGTGTATTCGGGAGCCGTATCACAGATACGCAGTATTTT
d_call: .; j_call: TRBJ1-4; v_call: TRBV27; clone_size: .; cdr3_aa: CASSLAGTATNEKLFF; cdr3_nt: TGTGCCAGCAGTTTGGCAGGAACAGCAACTAATGAAAAACTGTTTTTT
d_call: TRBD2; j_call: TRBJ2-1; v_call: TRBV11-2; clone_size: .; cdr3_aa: CASSLAAGGPNEQFF; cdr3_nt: TGTGCCAGCAGCTTAGCAGCGGGGGGGCCCAATGAGCAGTTCTTC
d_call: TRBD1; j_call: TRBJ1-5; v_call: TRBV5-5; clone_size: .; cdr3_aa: CASSLGTGVIQPQHF; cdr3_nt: TGTGCCAGCAGCCTCGGGACAGGGGTTATTCAGCCCCAGCATTTT
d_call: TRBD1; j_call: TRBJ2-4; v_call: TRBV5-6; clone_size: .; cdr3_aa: CASSSMGQGAIKTKNIQYF; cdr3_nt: TGTGCCAGCAGCTCCATGGGACAGGGGGCGATTAAGACTAAAAACATTCAGTACTTC